This entry lists 26 T cell receptor beta chains sequenced from one sample in a study of T cells in Graves' hyperthyroidism and ophthalmopathy. RNA transcripts gave rise to amplified TCR beta CDR3 regions. The study used the HTBI primer set for a first-round RT-PCR of the TCR CDR3. TCRdb recomputed calls from the multiplex PCR reads with MiXCR, one row per CDR3 protein. The repertoire holds hundreds of thousands of distinct CDR3 sequences, 38% seen once, with 7.5% to 9.5% in the top ten. Sequences were obtained from blood. Receptors were obtained from a man between 18 and 29 years old with Graves' hyperthyroidism.

This chain links TRBV3-1 with TRBJ1-2; D perhaps matches TRBD1 (5 bases). V lost 8 bases to trimming and J lost 2 bases, with 12 bases between them. CDR1 is LGHDT and CDR2 is YNNKEL in the germline V gene (reference sequence). The CDR3 consists of 13 residues. The CDR3 reads CASQKGFNYGYTF. The CDR3 DNA follows: TGTGCCAGCCAAAAGGGGTTCAACTATGGCTACACCTTC.

In its sample, this clonotype was seen many times. V gene TRBV10-3 combines with J gene TRBJ1-4; D gene unclear. Per germline, CDR1 ENHRY and CDR2 SYGVKD. This CDR3 spans 13 amino acids. Trimming stripped 7 bases from V and 1 base from J, with 7 bases between. Here the CDR3 DNA reads TGTGCCATCAATCGGGGAACTAATGAAAAACTGTTTTTT. This encodes CAINRGTNEKLFF.

This clonotype showed up just a few times. This sequence joins TRBV5-1 and TRBJ2-7, with TRBD2 matching over 7 bases. V dropped 3 bases and J dropped 2; count of bases not matched to a gene: 8. There are 15 residues in the CDR3. CDR1 SGHRS and CDR2 YFSETQ come from the germline V gene. CDR3 in DNA: TGCGCCAGCAGCTCGGGGGGAACGAGGGCCTACGAGCAGTACTTC. It codes for CASSSGGTRAYEQYF.

This clonotype was recorded a few times. The genes are TRBV6-6 and TRBJ1-2, with D perhaps TRBD1 (6 bases). Trimming took off 7 bases at V and 6 bases at J, with 15 bases between the two ends. Germline values: CDR1 MNHNY, CDR2 SVGAGI (reference sequence). The CDR3 consists of 13 residues. The CDR3: CASTWGASHGYTF. CDR3 coding DNA: TGTGCCAGCACCTGGGGGGCTTCCCATGGCTACACCTTC.

The chain has TRBV4-3 and TRBJ1-1; D perhaps matches TRBD1 (5 bases). The CDR3 totals 15 residues. Per germline, CDR1 LGHNA and CDR2 YSLEER. V lost 3 bases, J lost 3 bases, and 14 bases lay in between. CDR3 loop: CASSQVGRRDTEAFF. CDR3 sequence (DNA): TGCGCCAGCAGCCAGGTGGGACGGCGAGACACTGAAGCTTTCTTT.

The gene calls are TRBV20-1 and TRBJ1-4, with 7 bases matching TRBD1. This CDR3 has 12 residues. Germline V CDR1 and CDR2: DFQATT, SNEGSKA (reference sequence). The CDR3 nucleotides read TGCACCGCGGGACAGCTTAATGAAAAACTGTTTTTT. It codes for CTAGQLNEKLFF.

This clonotype was observed at least ten times. The chain uses TRBV13 and TRBJ1-6, with unresolved D. V was clipped by 5 bases and J by 8 bases, with 10 bases between them. The CDR3 covers 13 residues. In germline, CDR1 is PRHDT, CDR2 FYEKMQ (reference sequence). Written as DNA, the CDR3 is TGTGCCAGCAGCCCCCGTCGTGATTCACCCCTCCACTTT. Translating it yields CASSPRRDSPLHF.

This clonotype was seen a handful of times. The chain carries TRBV19 and TRBJ2-7; TRBD1 is a possible D gene (5 bases). The length of the CDR3 is 14 residues. Germline V CDR1 and CDR2: LNHDA, SQIVND (reference sequence). Trimming took 3 bases from V and 3 from J, leaving 12 bases between them. In DNA, the CDR3 is TGTGCCAGTAGTATCACAGGTGTAATCTACGAGCAGTACTTC. This translates into CASSITGVIYEQYF. Using reference TRBV19 and TRBJ2-7 for the parts outside the CDR3, the full variable domain is DGGITQSPKYLFRKEGQNVTLSCEQNLNHDAMYWYRQDPGQGLRLIYYSQIVNDFQKGDIAEGYSVSREKKESFPLTVTSAQKNPTAFYLCASSITGVIYEQYFGPGTRLTVT.

This clonotype has a count of ten or more. CDR3 in amino acids: CAISEVGGNQPQHF. CDR3 bases: TGTGCCATCAGTGAGGTGGGGGGCAATCAGCCCCAGCATTTT. V gene TRBV10-3 combines with J gene TRBJ1-5; tentative D call: TRBD1 (5 bases). There are 14 residues in the CDR3. CDR1 and CDR2 (germline): ENHRY, SYGVKD. Trimming cost V 2 bases and J 2 bases, with 7 bases left between them.

This clonotype was counted at least ten times. This chain joins TRBV10-3 and TRBJ1-5; tentatively, D is TRBD1 (6 bases). Germline V gene lookup returns CDR1 ENHRY and CDR2 SYGVKD. This CDR3 region has 16 residues. The germline V and J ends were trimmed by 3 bases and 1 base, with 13 bases remaining between them. In nucleotides, the CDR3 is TGTGCCATCAGTGAAACGACAGGCGGGAGCAATCAGCCCCAGCATTTT. Translating gives CAISETTGGSNQPQHF.

The gene calls are TRBV16 and TRBJ2-5; D unclear. Trimming removed 1 base at V and 4 bases at J, with 7 bases between. CDR3 size: 13 residues. Germline V gene data show CDR1 as KGHSY and CDR2 as FQNENV. CDR3 DNA: TGTGCCAGCAGCCAATTCCTAGTAGAGACCCAGTACTTC. Its protein product is CASSQFLVETQYF. Full variable domain (outside the CDR3, taken from reference TRBV16 and TRBJ2-5): GEEVAQTPKHLVRGEGQKAKLYCAPIKGHSYVFWYQQVLKNEFKFLISFQNENVFDETGMPKERFSAKCLPNSPCSLEIQATKLEDSAVYFCASSQFLVETQYFGPGTRLLVL.

CDR3 DNA sequence: TGTGCCAGCAGCCTTGGCAGGGGTTTTCGAGGCGGGGAGCTGTTTTTT. Its protein is CASSLGRGFRGGELFF. The chain combines TRBV9 with TRBJ2-2, with D possibly matching TRBD1 (6 bases). Between the trimmed V and J ends, which lost 4 bases and 7 bases, there was a span of 20 bases. Germline V CDR1 and CDR2: SGDLS, YYNGEE. This CDR3 region has 16 residues.

The rearrangement joins TRBV10-3 to TRBJ1-4; D is undetermined. CDR1 ENHRY and CDR2 SYGVKD come from the germline V gene. Trimming shortened V by 10 bases and J by 0 bases, and 9 bases separated the two germline ends. The CDR3 has 13 amino acids. CDR3 residues: CASAGSTNEKLFF. In DNA, the CDR3 is TGTGCCAGCGCGGGATCAACTAATGAAAAACTGTTTTTT.

This chain links TRBV25-1 with TRBJ1-1; tentatively, D is TRBD1 (5 bases). The germline CDR1 and CDR2 sequences are MGHDK and SYGVNS. The V end was cut by 5 bases, the J end by 7 bases, with 17 bases between. The CDR3 has 14 amino acids. CDR3 amino acids: CASSYIGRDGEAFF. The CDR3 coding sequence is TGTGCCAGCAGTTACATAGGGAGGGACGGTGAAGCTTTCTTT. Full variable domain (remainder filled in from reference TRBV25-1 and TRBJ1-1): EADIYQTPRYLVIGTGKKITLECSQTMGHDKMYWYQQDPGMELHLIHYSYGVNSTEKGDLSSESTVSRIRTEHFPLTLESARPSHTSQYLCASSYIGRDGEAFFGQGTRLTVV.

The gene calls are TRBV7-2 and TRBJ1-4; D remains unclear. Germline values: CDR1 SGHTA, CDR2 FQGNSA. V lost 5 bases and J lost 8, with 18 bases in between. CDR3 size: 15 residues. For the CDR3, the DNA is TGTGCCAGCAGCCCACCGACCCCTGGAGAGGAAAAACTGTTTTTT. Translating it yields CASSPPTPGEEKLFF.

The V call is TRBV5-6, the J call TRBJ2-7; TRBD2 matches 7 bases. The V and J ends lost 0 bases and 1 base, in that order; junction bases with no gene match: 10. Germline-derived CDR1 and CDR2 are SGHDT and YYEEEE. The CDR3 totals 17 residues. The CDR3 DNA sequence: TGTGCCAGCAGCTTGGGGTCTCCGGCTAGCGGTTCCTACGAGCAGTACTTC. This gives the protein CASSLGSPASGSYEQYF.

The gene calls are TRBV20-1 and TRBJ2-5; unclear D gene. The V gene lost 3 bases and the J gene lost 7 bases, with 18 bases spanning the gap. The CDR3 is 14 residues long. The germline CDR1 and CDR2 sequences are DFQATT and SNEGSKA (reference sequence). The CDR3 is CSASKSPAEGTQYF. The CDR3 DNA follows: TGCAGTGCTAGCAAGTCTCCCGCCGAAGGGACCCAGTACTTC.

V usage is TRBV19 and J usage is TRBJ1-2, with 9 positions matching TRBD1. With V trimmed by 5 bases and J by 4 bases, 8 bases remained unmatched. The CDR3 has 15 residues. The germline gives CDR1 LNHDA, CDR2 SQIVND (reference sequence). This chain's CDR3 is CASSPGTGPGYGYTF. In nucleotides, the CDR3 is TGTGCCAGTAGTCCAGGGACAGGGCCAGGCTATGGCTACACCTTC.

V usage is TRBV9 and J usage is TRBJ2-7; the D gene is possibly TRBD1 (6 bases). Germline lookup yields CDR1 SGDLS and CDR2 YYNGEE. Trimming stripped 0 bases from V and 7 bases from J, with 11 bases between. The CDR3 spans 13 residues. The CDR3: CASSVVVQGEQYF. In DNA, the CDR3 is TGTGCCAGCAGCGTAGTGGTGCAGGGGGAGCAGTACTTC.

This clonotype was recorded a few times. This chain connects TRBV12-3 or TRBV12-4 to TRBJ2-7; 7 bases are shared with TRBD1. The length of the CDR3 is 15 residues. Trimming took 0 bases from V and 3 from J; bases not matched to a gene: 5. The CDR3 DNA reads as TGTGCCAGCAGTTTAGCCAGGGGGACCCTCTACGAGCAGTACTTC. Amino acid sequence: CASSLARGTLYEQYF.

The chain has TRBV25-1 and TRBJ2-7; unclear D gene. CDR1 and CDR2 (germline): MGHDK, SYGVNS. V shed 6 bases and J shed 3 bases, with 15 bases lying between them. This CDR3 is 14 amino acids long. In nucleotides, the CDR3 is TGTGCCAGCAGCTTAGAAACAGCGCACTACGAGCAGTACTTC. Protein: CASSLETAHYEQYF.

Remarks on this clonotype: The junction and the germline gene differ at one end; a read error may be behind it. CDR3 nucleotide sequence: TGTGCCAGCAGCGTAGAAGCTAACTATGTCTACACCTTC. Translation: CASSVEANYVYTF. The chain has TRBV9 and TRBJ1-2, with D unclear. The CDR3 contains 13 residues. Germline assignment: CDR1 SGDLS and CDR2 YYNGEE.

This clonotype has at least ten counts. This chain links TRBV20-1 with TRBJ2-7; 9 positions match TRBD2. The CDR3 spans 14 residues. Germline CDR1 DFQATT, CDR2 SNEGSKA (reference sequence). With 5 bases clipped from V and 0 bases from J, the junction kept 5 bases outside the gene matches. The CDR3 protein is CSASGLAFSYEQYF. The CDR3 coding sequence is TGCAGTGCTTCGGGACTAGCCTTCTCCTACGAGCAGTACTTC.

With regard to this clonotype: This clone may be a read error of a much larger clone one base away. The V and J genes are TRBV11-2 and TRBJ1-6, with 7 positions matching TRBD1. This CDR3 region has 12 residues. V was pared by 8 bases and J by 11 bases, with 6 bases of the junction left unmatched. In germline, CDR1 is SGHAT, CDR2 FQNNGV. Written as DNA, the CDR3 is TGTGCCAGCGGCCACGGGACAGCACCCCTCCACTTT. It codes for CASGHGTAPLHF.

In its sample, this clonotype was seen many times. The V and J genes are TRBV7-2 and TRBJ1-3; D might be TRBD1 (5 bases). V was shortened by 2 bases and J by 0 bases, with 8 bases between the two germline ends. Germline CDR1 SGHTA, CDR2 FQGNSA. The CDR3 loop spans 15 amino acids. CDR3 DNA: TGTGCCAGCAGCTTACAGGGTATCTCTGGAAACACCATATATTTT. It translates to CASSLQGISGNTIYF.

This clonotype was counted a few times. The V call is TRBV6-5, the J call TRBJ1-6, with D possibly matching TRBD1 (5 bases). Deletions cut 8 bases from V and 9 bases from J, with 17 bases between. This CDR3 region has 14 residues. Germline V gene lookup returns CDR1 MNHEY and CDR2 SVGAGI. The CDR3 reads CASLGSLGGSPLHF. The DNA of the CDR3 is TGTGCCAGCCTCGGGTCACTGGGGGGTTCACCCCTCCACTTT.